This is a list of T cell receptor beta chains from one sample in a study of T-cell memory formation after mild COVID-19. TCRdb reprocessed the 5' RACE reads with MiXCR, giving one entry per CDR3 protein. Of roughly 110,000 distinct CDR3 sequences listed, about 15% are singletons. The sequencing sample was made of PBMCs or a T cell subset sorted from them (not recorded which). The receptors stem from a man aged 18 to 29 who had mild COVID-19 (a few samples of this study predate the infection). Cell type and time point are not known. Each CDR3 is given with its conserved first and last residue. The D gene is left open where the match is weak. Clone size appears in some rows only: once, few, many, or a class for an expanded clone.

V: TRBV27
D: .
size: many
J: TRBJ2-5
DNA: TGTGCCAGCAGTCAATGGGGGTACCAAGAGACCCAGTACTTC
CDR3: CASSQWGYQETQYF

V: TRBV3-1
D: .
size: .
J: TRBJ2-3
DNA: TGTGCCAGCAGCCACCTTCAGTCCGGGACTTTCACAGATACGCAGTATTTT
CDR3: CASSHLQSGTFTDTQYF

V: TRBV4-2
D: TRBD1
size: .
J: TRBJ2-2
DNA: TGTGCCAGCAGCCGGAACAGGGGGAACACCGGGGAGCTGTTTTTT
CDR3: CASSRNRGNTGELFF

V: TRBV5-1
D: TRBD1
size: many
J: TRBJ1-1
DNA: TGCCCCGCTACAAGCGGGACAGAAGAACCAAACACTGAAGCTTTCTTT
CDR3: CPATSGTEEPNTEAFF

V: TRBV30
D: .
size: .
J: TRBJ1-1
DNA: TGTGCCTGGAGCGACGCCCCGGCCCTCGCTGAAGCTTTCTTT
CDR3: CAWSDAPALAEAFF

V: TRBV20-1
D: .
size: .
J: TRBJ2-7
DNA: TGCAGTGCGACACACACAGGGCGATCATACGAGCAGTACTTC
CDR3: CSATHTGRSYEQYF

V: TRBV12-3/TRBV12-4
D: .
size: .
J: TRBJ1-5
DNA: TGTGCCAGCAGCGTCGACATCGGGCAGCCCCAGCATTTT
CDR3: CASSVDIGQPQHF

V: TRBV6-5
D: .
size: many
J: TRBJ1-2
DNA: TGTGCCAGCAGTTACTCCAAGTCGGATGGCTACACCTTC
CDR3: CASSYSKSDGYTF

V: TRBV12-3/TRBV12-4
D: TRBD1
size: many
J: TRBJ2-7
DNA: TGTGCCAGCAGTTCCGGGACAGGCGACTACTCCTACGAGCAGTACTTC
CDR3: CASSSGTGDYSYEQYF

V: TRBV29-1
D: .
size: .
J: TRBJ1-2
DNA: TGCAGCGTAGAAACAGGGAACTATGGCTACACCTTC
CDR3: CSVETGNYGYTF

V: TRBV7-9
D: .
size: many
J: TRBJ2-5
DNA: TGTGCCAGCAGCTTTCCGGGGGCCCGAGAGACCCAGTACTTC
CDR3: CASSFPGARETQYF

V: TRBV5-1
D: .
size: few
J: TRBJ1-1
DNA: TGCGCCAGCAGCCCTGTAGGGGGTAGAGTGTGGGTAGACACTGAAGCTTTCTTT
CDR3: CASSPVGGRVWVDTEAFF

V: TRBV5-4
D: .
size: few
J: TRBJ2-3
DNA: TGTGCCAGCAGCTCACAAGGCGGGCTGGTAGATACGCAGTATTTT
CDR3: CASSSQGGLVDTQYF

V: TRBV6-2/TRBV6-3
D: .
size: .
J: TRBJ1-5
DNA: TGTGCCAGCAGTATCCTATGGGGGCCCCTACAGCCCCAGCATTTT
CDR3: CASSILWGPLQPQHF

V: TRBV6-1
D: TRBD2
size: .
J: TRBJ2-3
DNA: TGTGCCAGCAGTGAAGTACTAGCGGGGTCCACAGATACGCAGTATTTT
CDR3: CASSEVLAGSTDTQYF

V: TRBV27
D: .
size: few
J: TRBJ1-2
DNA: TGTGCCAGCAGTTTTTCACAGGGAGACAATGGCTACACCTTC
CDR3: CASSFSQGDNGYTF

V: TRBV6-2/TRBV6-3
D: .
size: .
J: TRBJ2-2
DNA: TGTGCCAGCAGTTACGCCTGGTTCTACTTTTACACCGGGGAGCTGTTTTTT
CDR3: CASSYAWFYFYTGELFF

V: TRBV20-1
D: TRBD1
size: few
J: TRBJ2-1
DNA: TGCAGTGCTAGTGCCATCACAGGGGAGTGGAATGAGCAGTTCTTC
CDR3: CSASAITGEWNEQFF

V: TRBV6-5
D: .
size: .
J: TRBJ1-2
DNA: TGTGCCAGCAGTTACTCAGGGGATTTGGCCAACTATGGCTACACCTTC
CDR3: CASSYSGDLANYGYTF

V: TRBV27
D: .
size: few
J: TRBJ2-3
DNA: TGTGCCAGTCAGGGGAGGTGGACAGATACGCAGTATTTT
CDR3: CASQGRWTDTQYF

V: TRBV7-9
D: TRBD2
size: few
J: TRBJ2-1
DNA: TGTGCCAGCGGTAGCCTGCTAGCGGGGACCCCCAGCTCCTACAATGAGCAGTTCTTC
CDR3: CASGSLLAGTPSSYNEQFF

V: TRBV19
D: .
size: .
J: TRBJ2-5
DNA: TGTGCCAGTAGTATAGCCCCCCGGGCCCCGGGGCCAGAGACCCAGTACTTC
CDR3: CASSIAPRAPGPETQYF

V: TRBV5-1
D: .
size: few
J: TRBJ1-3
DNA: TGCGCCAGCAGGACACGCGAGGGAAGAGGAAACACCATATATTTT
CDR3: CASRTREGRGNTIYF

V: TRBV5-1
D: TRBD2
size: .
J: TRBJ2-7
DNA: TGCGCCAGCAGCCCCCGTTTCCCTAGCGGCAACTACGAGCAGTACTTC
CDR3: CASSPRFPSGNYEQYF

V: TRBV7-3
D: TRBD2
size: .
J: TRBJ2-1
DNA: TGTGCCAGCAGCTCGACTAGCGGATCATCCTACAATGAGCAGTTCTTC
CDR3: CASSSTSGSSYNEQFF

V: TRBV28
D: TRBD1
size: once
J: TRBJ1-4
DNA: TGTGCCAGCAGTTTAAGACAGGGTTACGAAAAACTGTTTTTT
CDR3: CASSLRQGYEKLFF

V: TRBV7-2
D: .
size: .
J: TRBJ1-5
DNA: TGTGCCAGCAGCTTATGGATAGGAGGACAGCCCCAGCATTTT
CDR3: CASSLWIGGQPQHF